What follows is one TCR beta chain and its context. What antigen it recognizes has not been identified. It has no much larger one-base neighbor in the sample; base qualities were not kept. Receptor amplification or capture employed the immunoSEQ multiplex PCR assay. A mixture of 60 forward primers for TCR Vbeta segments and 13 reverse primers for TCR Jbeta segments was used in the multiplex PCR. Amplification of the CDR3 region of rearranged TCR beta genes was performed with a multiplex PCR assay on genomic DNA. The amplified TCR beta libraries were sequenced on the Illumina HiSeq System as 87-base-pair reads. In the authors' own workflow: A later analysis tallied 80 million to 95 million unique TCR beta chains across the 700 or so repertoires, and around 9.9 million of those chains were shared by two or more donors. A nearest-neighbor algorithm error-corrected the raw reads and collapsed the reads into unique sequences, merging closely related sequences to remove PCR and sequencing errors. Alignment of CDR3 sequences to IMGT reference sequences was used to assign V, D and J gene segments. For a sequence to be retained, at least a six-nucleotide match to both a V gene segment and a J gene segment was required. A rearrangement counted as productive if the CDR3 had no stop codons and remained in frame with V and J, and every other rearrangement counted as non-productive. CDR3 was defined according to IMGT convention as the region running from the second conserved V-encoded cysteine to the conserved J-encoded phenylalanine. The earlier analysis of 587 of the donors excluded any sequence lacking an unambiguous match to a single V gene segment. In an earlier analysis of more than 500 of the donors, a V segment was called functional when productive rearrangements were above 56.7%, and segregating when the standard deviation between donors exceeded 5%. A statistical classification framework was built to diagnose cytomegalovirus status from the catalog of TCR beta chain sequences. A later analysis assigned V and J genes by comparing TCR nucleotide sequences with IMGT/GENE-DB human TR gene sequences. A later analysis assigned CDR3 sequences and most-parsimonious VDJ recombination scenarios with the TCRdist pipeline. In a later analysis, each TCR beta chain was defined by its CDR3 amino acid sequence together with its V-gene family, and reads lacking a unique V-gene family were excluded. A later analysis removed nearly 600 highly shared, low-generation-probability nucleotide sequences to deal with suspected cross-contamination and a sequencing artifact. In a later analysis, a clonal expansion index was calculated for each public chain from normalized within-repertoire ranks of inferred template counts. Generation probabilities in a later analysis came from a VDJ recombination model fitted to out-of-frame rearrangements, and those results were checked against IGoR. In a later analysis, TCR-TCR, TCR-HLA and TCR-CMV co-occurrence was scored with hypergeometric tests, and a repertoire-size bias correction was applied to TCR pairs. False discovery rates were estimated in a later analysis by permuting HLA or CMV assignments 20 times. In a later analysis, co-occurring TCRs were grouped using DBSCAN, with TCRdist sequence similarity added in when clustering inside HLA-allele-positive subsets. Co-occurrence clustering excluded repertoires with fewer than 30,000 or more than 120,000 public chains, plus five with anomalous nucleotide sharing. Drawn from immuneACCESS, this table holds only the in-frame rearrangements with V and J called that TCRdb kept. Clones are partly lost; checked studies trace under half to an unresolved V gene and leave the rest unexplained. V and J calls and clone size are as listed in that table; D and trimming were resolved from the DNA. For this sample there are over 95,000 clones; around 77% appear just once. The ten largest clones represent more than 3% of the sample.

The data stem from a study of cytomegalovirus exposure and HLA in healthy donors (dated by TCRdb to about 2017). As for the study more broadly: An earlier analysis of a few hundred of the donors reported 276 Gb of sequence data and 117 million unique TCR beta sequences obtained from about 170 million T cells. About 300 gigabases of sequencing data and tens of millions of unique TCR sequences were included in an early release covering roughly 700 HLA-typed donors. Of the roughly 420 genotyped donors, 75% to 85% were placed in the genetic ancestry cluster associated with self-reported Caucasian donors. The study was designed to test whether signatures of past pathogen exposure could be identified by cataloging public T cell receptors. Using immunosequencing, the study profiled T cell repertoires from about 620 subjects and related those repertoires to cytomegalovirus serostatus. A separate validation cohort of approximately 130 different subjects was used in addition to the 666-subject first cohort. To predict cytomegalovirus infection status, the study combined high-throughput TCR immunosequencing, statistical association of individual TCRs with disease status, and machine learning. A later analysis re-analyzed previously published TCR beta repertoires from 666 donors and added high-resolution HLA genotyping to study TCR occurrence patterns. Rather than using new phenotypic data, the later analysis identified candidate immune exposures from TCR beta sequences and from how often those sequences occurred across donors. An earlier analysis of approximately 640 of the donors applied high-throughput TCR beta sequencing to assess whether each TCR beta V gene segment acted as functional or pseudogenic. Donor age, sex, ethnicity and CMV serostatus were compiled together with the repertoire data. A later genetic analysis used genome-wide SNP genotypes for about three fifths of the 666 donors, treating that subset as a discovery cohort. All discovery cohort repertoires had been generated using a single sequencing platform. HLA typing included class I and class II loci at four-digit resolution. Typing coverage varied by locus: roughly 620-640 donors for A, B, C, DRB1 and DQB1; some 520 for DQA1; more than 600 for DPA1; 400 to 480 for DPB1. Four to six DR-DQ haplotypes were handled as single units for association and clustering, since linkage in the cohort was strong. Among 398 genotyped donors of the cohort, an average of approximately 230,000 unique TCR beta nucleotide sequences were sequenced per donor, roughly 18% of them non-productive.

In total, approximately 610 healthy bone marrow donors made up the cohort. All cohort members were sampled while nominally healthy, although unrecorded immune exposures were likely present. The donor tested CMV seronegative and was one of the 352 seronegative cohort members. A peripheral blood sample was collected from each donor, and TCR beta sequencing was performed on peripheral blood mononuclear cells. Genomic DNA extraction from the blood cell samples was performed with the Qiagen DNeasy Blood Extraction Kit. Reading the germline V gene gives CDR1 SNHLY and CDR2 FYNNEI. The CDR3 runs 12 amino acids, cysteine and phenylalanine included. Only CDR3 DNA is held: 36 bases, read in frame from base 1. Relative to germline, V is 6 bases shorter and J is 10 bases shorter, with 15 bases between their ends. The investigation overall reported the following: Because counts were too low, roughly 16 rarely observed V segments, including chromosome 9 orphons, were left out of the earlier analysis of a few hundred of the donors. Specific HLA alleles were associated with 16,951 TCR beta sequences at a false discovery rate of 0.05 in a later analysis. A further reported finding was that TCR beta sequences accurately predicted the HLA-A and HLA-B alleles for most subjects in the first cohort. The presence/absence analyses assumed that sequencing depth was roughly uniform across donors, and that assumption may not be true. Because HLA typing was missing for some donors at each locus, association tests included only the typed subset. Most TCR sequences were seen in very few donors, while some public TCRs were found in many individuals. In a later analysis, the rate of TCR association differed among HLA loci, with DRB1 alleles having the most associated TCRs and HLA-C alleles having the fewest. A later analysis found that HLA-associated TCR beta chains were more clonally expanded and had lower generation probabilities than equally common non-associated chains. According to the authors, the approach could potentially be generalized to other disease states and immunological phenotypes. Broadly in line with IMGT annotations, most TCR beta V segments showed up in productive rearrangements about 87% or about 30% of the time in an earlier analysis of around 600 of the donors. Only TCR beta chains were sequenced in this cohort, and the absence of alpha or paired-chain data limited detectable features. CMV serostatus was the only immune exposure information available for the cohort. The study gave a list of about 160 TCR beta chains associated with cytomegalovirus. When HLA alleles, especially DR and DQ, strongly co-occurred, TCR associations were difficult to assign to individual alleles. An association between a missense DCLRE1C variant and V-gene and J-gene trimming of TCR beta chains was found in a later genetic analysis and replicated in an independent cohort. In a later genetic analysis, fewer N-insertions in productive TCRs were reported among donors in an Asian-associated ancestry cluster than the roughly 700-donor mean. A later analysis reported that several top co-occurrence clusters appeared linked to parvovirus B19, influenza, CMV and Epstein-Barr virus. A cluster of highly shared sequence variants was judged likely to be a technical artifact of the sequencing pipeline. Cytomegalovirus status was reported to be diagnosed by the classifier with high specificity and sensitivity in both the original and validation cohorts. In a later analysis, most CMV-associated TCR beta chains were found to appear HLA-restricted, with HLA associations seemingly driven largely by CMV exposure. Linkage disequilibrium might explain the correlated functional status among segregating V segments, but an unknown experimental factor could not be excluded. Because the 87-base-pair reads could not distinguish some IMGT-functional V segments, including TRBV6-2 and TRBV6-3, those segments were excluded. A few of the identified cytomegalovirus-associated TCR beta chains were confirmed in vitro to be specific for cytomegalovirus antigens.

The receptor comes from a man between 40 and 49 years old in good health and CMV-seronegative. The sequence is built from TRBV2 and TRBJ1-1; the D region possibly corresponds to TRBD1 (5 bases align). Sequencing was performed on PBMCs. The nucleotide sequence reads TGTGCCAGCAGAGTCGAGGGCGGGACAGCTTTCTTT. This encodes CASRVEGGTAFF. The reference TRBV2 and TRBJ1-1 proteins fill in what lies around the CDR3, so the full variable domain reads EPEVTQTPSHQVTQMGQEVILRCVPISNHLYFYWYRQILGQKVEFLVSFYNNEISEKSEIFDDQFSVERPDGSNFTLKIRSTKLEDSAMYFCASRVEGGTAFFGQGTRLTVV.